This note documents a single TCR beta chain sequence. Its specificity is not known. Assay: immunoSEQ multiplex PCR; the TCRdb copy retains only in-frame clones and omits some. Of approximately 150,000 clones listed, about 90% are singletons. The CDR3 sequence is 14 residues long. V was pared by 7 bases and J by 0 bases, with 12 bases between. CDR1 is MNHEY and CDR2 is SVGAGI in the germline V gene. This sample is drawn from a study of T cell responses to AZD1222 COVID-19 vaccine. Study observations and caveats: Reportedly, nearly half of unique spike TCRs recognized epitopes outside B.1.351/B.1.1.7 mutations. Researchers took repertoire samples only after the peak T cell response had come. Mostly white British, mostly female donors; authors suggested clonal diversity may be underestimated. Dominant CD4 TCR responses targeted spike regions 160-218 and 743-854.

Sample: peripheral blood, taken 28 days after the second AZD1222 dose. The sequence was obtained from an adult who received the AZD1222 COVID-19 vaccine. The chain joins TRBV6-5 to TRBJ1-1; the D is unclear. CDR3 in amino acids: CASTARNLNTEAFF. The CDR3 DNA sequence: TGTGCCAGCACAGCCAGGAATTTGAACACTGAAGCTTTCTTT.